Listed below are T cell receptor beta chains from one sample, sequenced in a study of blood T cell repertoires in COVID-19. Method: immunoSEQ multiplex PCR; TCRdb's copy keeps in-frame clones and lacks some. Of about 50,000 clones detected, about 89% appear once; the ten largest clones hold about a quarter. The source material was peripheral blood. The receptor source for this set is a human donor in a cohort sampled during active COVID-19. Each CDR3 is given with its conserved first and last residue. Each record gives: J gene, V gene, clone size, D gene, CDR3 DNA, CDR3 protein. D genes are given only for firm matches. The size field is filled for only some rows; it gives once, few, many or a size class.

J: TRBJ2-2
V: TRBV5-1
size: -
D: TRBD2
DNA: TGCGCCAGCAGCTTGGAGGGCGGGAGGGCGAACACCGGGGAGCTGTTTTTT
CDR3: CASSLEGGRANTGELFF

J: TRBJ1-2
V: TRBV9
size: -
D: TRBD1
DNA: TGTGCCAGCAGCGCCCCGGGGACAGCCTATGGCTACACCTTC
CDR3: CASSAPGTAYGYTF

J: TRBJ2-3
V: TRBV19
size: -
D: -
DNA: TGTGCCACCAAGATCGGAGTCTCCCACACAGATACGCAGTATTTT
CDR3: CATKIGVSHTDTQYF

J: TRBJ2-3
V: TRBV28
size: -
D: TRBD2
DNA: TGTGCCAGCAGTTTAAGCGGGGGCCTTAGCACAGATACGCAGTATTTT
CDR3: CASSLSGGLSTDTQYF

J: TRBJ2-5
V: TRBV5-6
size: -
D: TRBD2
DNA: TGTGCCAGCAGCCGGACTAGCGGGGGGCAAGAGACCCAGTACTTC
CDR3: CASSRTSGGQETQYF

J: TRBJ1-1
V: TRBV6-5
size: -
D: -
DNA: TGTGCCAGCACGGACAGGAACACTGAAGCTTTCTTT
CDR3: CASTDRNTEAFF

J: TRBJ2-7
V: TRBV2
size: -
D: TRBD1
DNA: TGTGCCAGCAGTGCGGAACAGGGGGCGGTCTACGAGCAGTACTTC
CDR3: CASSAEQGAVYEQYF

J: TRBJ1-2
V: TRBV7-2
size: -
D: -
DNA: TGTGCCAGCAGCTTGCTCGGGAATAACTATGGCTACACCTTC
CDR3: CASSLLGNNYGYTF

J: TRBJ1-3
V: TRBV7-2
size: -
D: -
DNA: TGTGCCAGCAGCCCAAGGGGGGGCAGTATCTCTGGAAACACCATATATTTT
CDR3: CASSPRGGSISGNTIYF

J: TRBJ2-1
V: TRBV24-1
size: -
D: TRBD2
DNA: TGTGCCACCAGTGAGCCCGGGACTAGTCCCTACAATGAGCAGTTCTTC
CDR3: CATSEPGTSPYNEQFF

J: TRBJ2-5
V: TRBV4-1
size: -
D: TRBD2
DNA: TGCGCCAGCAGCCAAGATCTGAGCGGGGGGGTCCAAGAGACCCAGTACTTC
CDR3: CASSQDLSGGVQETQYF

J: TRBJ2-2
V: TRBV11-1
size: -
D: TRBD2
DNA: TGTGCCAGCAGACCTAGCGGGGTTGACGGGGAGCTGTTTTTT
CDR3: CASRPSGVDGELFF

J: TRBJ2-2
V: TRBV4-1
size: -
D: -
DNA: TGCGCCAGCAGCCAAAAGGAGGGCGAGCGGGAGCTGTTTTTT
CDR3: CASSQKEGERELFF

J: TRBJ2-7
V: TRBV5-1
size: -
D: -
DNA: TGCGCCAGCAGCTTGGATCCTATTCCCTACGAGCAGTACTTC
CDR3: CASSLDPIPYEQYF

J: TRBJ2-5
V: TRBV3-1/TRBV3-2
size: -
D: TRBD1
DNA: TGTGCCAGCAGCCAACATAGACAGGGTGGGGAGACCCAGTACTTC
CDR3: CASSQHRQGGETQYF

J: TRBJ1-6
V: TRBV27
size: once
D: -
DNA: TGTGCCAGCAGTTTGTTAACCCGCGAATCACCCCTCCACTTT
CDR3: CASSLLTRESPLHF

J: TRBJ2-3
V: TRBV5-1
size: -
D: TRBD2
DNA: TGCGCCAGCAGCTGGGGGCGGGGGGAGACAGATACGCAGTATTTT
CDR3: CASSWGRGETDTQYF

J: TRBJ1-3
V: TRBV6-1
size: -
D: TRBD1
DNA: TGTGCCAGCAGTGAACAGGGGGCGGCTGGAAACACCATATATTTT
CDR3: CASSEQGAAGNTIYF

J: TRBJ2-3
V: TRBV7-9
size: once
D: -
DNA: TGTGCCAGCAGCTCGACAGAGAGTGCATACACAGATACGCAGTATTTT
CDR3: CASSSTESAYTDTQYF

J: TRBJ2-5
V: TRBV7-9
size: -
D: TRBD2
DNA: TGTGCCAGCAGCTCAGGGACTAGCGGGTCCAAGGGGGAGACCCAGTACTTC
CDR3: CASSSGTSGSKGETQYF

J: TRBJ2-2
V: TRBV7-3
size: -
D: -
DNA: TGTGCCAGCAGCTCCCCGCTGAATAGCTTTGCGAACACCGGGGAGCTGTTTTTT
CDR3: CASSSPLNSFANTGELFF

J: TRBJ1-2
V: TRBV19
size: -
D: -
DNA: TGTGCCAGTAGTAAAGACAGATCCTATGGCTACACCTTC
CDR3: CASSKDRSYGYTF

J: TRBJ2-1
V: TRBV7-2
size: -
D: TRBD1
DNA: TGTGCCAGCAGCTCCCAGTGGACAGGAGTCTACAATGAGCAGTTCTTC
CDR3: CASSSQWTGVYNEQFF

J: TRBJ2-2
V: TRBV7-2
size: -
D: -
DNA: TGTGCCAGCAGCTTAACCGGGACTTCGGGCGGGGAGCTGTTTTTT
CDR3: CASSLTGTSGGELFF

J: TRBJ2-1
V: TRBV7-2
size: -
D: TRBD2
DNA: TGTGCCAGCAGCTTAGCTAGCGGGAGTGGGTCCTACAATGAGCAGTTCTTC
CDR3: CASSLASGSGSYNEQFF

J: TRBJ2-3
V: TRBV2
size: -
D: TRBD2
DNA: TGTGCCAGCAGCCCCCCCGGTAGCGGGGGGGCCGGTCGAAGAGATACGCAGTATTTT
CDR3: CASSPPGSGGAGRRDTQYF

J: TRBJ2-2
V: TRBV5-4
size: -
D: -
DNA: TGTGCCAGCAGAAAGTTTGGAGGGCCCGACACCGGGGAGCTGTTTTTT
CDR3: CASRKFGGPDTGELFF

J: TRBJ2-7
V: TRBV5-1
size: -
D: TRBD1
DNA: TGCGCCAGCAGCCTACCGGGACAGGGGGCCGAGCAGTACTTC
CDR3: CASSLPGQGAEQYF

J: TRBJ2-2
V: TRBV30
size: -
D: -
DNA: TGTGCCTGGAGTCATGGGGAGCTGTTTTTT
CDR3: CAWSHGELFF

J: TRBJ2-3
V: TRBV6-5
size: -
D: -
DNA: TGTGCCAGCAGTTATCGGGCAGGGCGTTCCTATACGCAGTATTTT
CDR3: CASSYRAGRSYTQYF

J: TRBJ1-1
V: TRBV7-6
size: -
D: -
DNA: TGTGCCAGCAGCGTCAGGGATGGGAACACTGAAGCTTTCTTT
CDR3: CASSVRDGNTEAFF

J: TRBJ1-3
V: TRBV19
size: -
D: -
DNA: TGTGCCAGTACAAGGGGTTCTGGAAACACCATATATTTT
CDR3: CASTRGSGNTIYF

J: TRBJ2-7
V: TRBV3-1/TRBV3-2
size: -
D: TRBD1
DNA: TGTGCCAGCAGCCTTGGACAGGGCCAAACCTACGAGCAGTACTTC
CDR3: CASSLGQGQTYEQYF

J: TRBJ2-6
V: TRBV6-5
size: -
D: -
DNA: TGTGCCAGCAGTATACAGGGTGCTGGGGCCAACGTCCTGACTTTC
CDR3: CASSIQGAGANVLTF

J: TRBJ2-1
V: TRBV13
size: -
D: -
DNA: TGTGCCAGCAGCTTAGGCCGAAGCGGTGCGAATGAGCAGTTCTTC
CDR3: CASSLGRSGANEQFF

J: TRBJ1-4
V: TRBV5-6
size: -
D: -
DNA: TGTGCCAGCAGCTCCTGGGCAGGGGCCTCTGAAAAACTGTTTTTT
CDR3: CASSSWAGASEKLFF

J: TRBJ1-4
V: TRBV18
size: -
D: -
DNA: TGTGCCAGCTCACCACAGGGGACTAATGAAAAACTGTTTTTT
CDR3: CASSPQGTNEKLFF

J: TRBJ2-1
V: TRBV10-1
size: once
D: TRBD2
DNA: TGCGCCAGCAGTGAGTTTAGCGGGGGGGCCAATGAGCAGTTCTTC
CDR3: CASSEFSGGANEQFF

J: TRBJ2-2
V: TRBV15
size: few
D: -
DNA: TGTGCCACCAGCAGAGATGCGGCAGCGAACACCGGGGAGCTGTTTTTT
CDR3: CATSRDAAANTGELFF

J: TRBJ1-1
V: TRBV7-2
size: -
D: -
DNA: TGTGCCAGCAGCCAGAGGGTCAGGCCGATGAACACTGAAGCTTTCTTT
CDR3: CASSQRVRPMNTEAFF

J: TRBJ1-5
V: TRBV5-1
size: -
D: TRBD1
DNA: TGCGCCAGCAGCCCGGGACAGGGTCCCGAGCAGCCCCAGCATTTT
CDR3: CASSPGQGPEQPQHF

J: TRBJ2-5
V: TRBV3-1/TRBV3-2
size: -
D: -
DNA: TGTGCCAGCAGCCAAAGAATTGGTGTGACCAGGTCTTACCAAGAGACCCAGTACTTC
CDR3: CASSQRIGVTRSYQETQYF

J: TRBJ2-5
V: TRBV3-1/TRBV3-2
size: -
D: TRBD1
DNA: TGTGCCAGCCGCCGTACGACAGGGTTTGGAGAGACCCAGTACTTC
CDR3: CASRRTTGFGETQYF

J: TRBJ2-3
V: TRBV19
size: -
D: TRBD1
DNA: TGTGCCAGCACAACCGGACAGGGGGCAGATACGCAGTATTTT
CDR3: CASTTGQGADTQYF